Presented here are 10 T cell receptor beta chains from one specimen sequenced in a study of CD8 T cells in ankylosing spondylitis. TCRdb reprocessed the 5' RACE reads via MiXCR and lists one record per CDR3 protein. The sample has around 490,000 distinct CDR3 sequences, about 5.2% seen once. Study conclusions and caveats: Characteristic of ankylosing spondylitis blood, it appeared, was a TCR beta motif comprising about eight highly homologous variants.

No antigens are known for them. Sequencing was done on a sample of blood, either unsorted or a sorted T cell fraction (not recorded which). The receptors here all came from a male donor with ankylosing spondylitis.

This clonotype was detected many times. This chain connects TRBV20-1 to TRBJ1-6; 9 bases line up with TRBD1. The CDR3 runs to 15 residues. The germline gives CDR1 DFQATT, CDR2 SNEGSKA (reference sequence). Losses at the gene ends were 7 bases for V and 5 bases for J; bases not matched to a gene: 9. The CDR3 DNA follows: TGCAGTGGGACAGGGGTAACACTAGATAATTCACCCCTCCACTTT. It specifies CSGTGVTLDNSPLHF.

This clonotype has a count of ten or more. CDR3 nucleotides: TGCAGCGTTGACCGGAGGGCCTTCAATGAGCAGTTCTTC. It is translated as CSVDRRAFNEQFF. The chain has TRBV29-1 and TRBJ2-1; D is possibly TRBD2 (6 bases). V lost 3 bases, J lost 6 bases, and 12 bases lay in between. Germline values: CDR1 SQVTM, CDR2 ANQGSEA. The CDR3 covers 13 residues.

Many counts were recorded for this clonotype. The chain uses TRBV7-9 and TRBJ2-2, with 9 nucleotides matching TRBD1. Germline CDR1 SEHNR, CDR2 FQNEAQ (reference sequence). CDR3 length equals 16 residues. With 5 bases clipped from V and 1 base from J, the junction kept 5 bases outside the gene matches. CDR3 DNA: TGTGCCAGCAGCCGCCTGGGACAGGGGAACACCGGGGAGCTGTTTTTT. It translates to CASSRLGQGNTGELFF.

This clonotype turned up a few times. The chain has TRBV6-2 or TRBV6-3 and TRBJ2-1, with 10 bases that match TRBD2. The CDR3 is made up of 17 amino acids. The germline V gene encodes CDR1 MNHEY and CDR2 SVGEGT. V lost 6 bases, J lost 4 bases, and 12 bases stayed unmatched. The CDR3 loop reads CASRNPAGLAVYNEQFF. CDR3 DNA: TGTGCCAGCAGGAACCCTGCAGGACTAGCGGTATACAATGAGCAGTTCTTC.

The sample holds many counts of this clonotype. This sequence joins TRBV3-1 and TRBJ2-7, with D hard to call. V was cut by 4 bases and J by 5 bases, with 6 bases left in between. CDR1 and CDR2 (germline): LGHDT, YNNKEL (reference sequence). The CDR3 has 11 residues. CDR3 loop: CASSLLNEQYF. In DNA form, the CDR3 reads TGTGCCAGCAGCCTTCTCAACGAGCAGTACTTC.

This clonotype appeared many times. This chain links TRBV6-2 or TRBV6-3 with TRBJ2-7, with D perhaps matching TRBD1 or TRBD2 (5 bases each). Germline values: CDR1 MNHEY, CDR2 SVGEGT. The germline V and J ends were trimmed by 9 bases and 5 bases, with 20 bases remaining between them. The CDR3 spans 14 residues. The CDR3 loop reads CASPNGTAIDEQYF. CDR3 nucleotide sequence: TGTGCCAGTCCGAACGGGACGGCTATAGACGAGCAGTACTTC.

The sample holds many counts of this clonotype. V and J are TRBV6-1 and TRBJ1-4; 7 nucleotides align to TRBD1. This CDR3 contains 15 residues. Germline trimming cut 5 bases from V and 6 bases from J; bases unmatched to any gene: 9. CDR1 is MNHNS, CDR2 SASEGT, per germline. This CDR3 is CASSRTTGVYEKLFF. The CDR3 DNA follows: TGTGCCAGCAGTCGTACAACAGGGGTGTATGAAAAACTGTTTTTT.

This chain connects TRBV7-9 to TRBJ2-7, with 7 bases that match TRBD2. Germline assignment: CDR1 SEHNR and CDR2 FQNEAQ (reference sequence). Unmatched junction bases numbered 8, after V lost 0 bases and J lost 0 bases. This CDR3 region has 17 residues. CDR3: CASSLAIAGRNSYEQYF. The CDR3 nucleotides read TGTGCCAGCAGCTTAGCAATAGCGGGCCGTAACTCCTACGAGCAGTACTTC.

This clonotype was picked up many times. V is TRBV7-2 and J is TRBJ2-1; 8 bases map to TRBD2. This CDR3 spans 15 amino acids. V was pared by 4 bases and J by 8 bases, with 10 bases of the junction left unmatched. Germline CDR1 reads SGHTA; CDR2 reads FQGNSA. The CDR3 region has the DNA TGTGCCAGCAGCTCCCGACTAGCGTACAGCCATGAGCAGTTCTTC. This gives the protein CASSSRLAYSHEQFF.

At least ten counts were recorded for this clonotype. V and J are TRBV28 and TRBJ2-2, with 10 bases aligning to TRBD2. V was pared by 5 bases and J by 1 base, with 4 bases of the junction left unmatched. Per the germline V gene, CDR1 is MDHEN and CDR2 is SYDVKM. This CDR3 comprises 16 residues. DNA of the CDR3: TGTGCCAGCAGTCAACTAGCGGGGAAGAACACCGGGGAGCTGTTTTTT. This codes for CASSQLAGKNTGELFF.